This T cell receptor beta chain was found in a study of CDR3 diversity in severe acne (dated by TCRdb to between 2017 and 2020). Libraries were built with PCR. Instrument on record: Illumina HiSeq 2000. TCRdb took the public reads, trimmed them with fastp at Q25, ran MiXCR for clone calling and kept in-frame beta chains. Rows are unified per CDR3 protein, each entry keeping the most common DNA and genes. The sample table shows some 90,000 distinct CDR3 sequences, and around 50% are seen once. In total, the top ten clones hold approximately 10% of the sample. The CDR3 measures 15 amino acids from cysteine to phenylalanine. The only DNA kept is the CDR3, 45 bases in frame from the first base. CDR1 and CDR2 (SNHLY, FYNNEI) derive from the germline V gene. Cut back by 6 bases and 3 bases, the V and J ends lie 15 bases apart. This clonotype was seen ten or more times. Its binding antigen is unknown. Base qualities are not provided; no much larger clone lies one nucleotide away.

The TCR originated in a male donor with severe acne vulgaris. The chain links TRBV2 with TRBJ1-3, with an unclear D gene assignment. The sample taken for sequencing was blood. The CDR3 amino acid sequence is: CASRDLRLLGNTIYF. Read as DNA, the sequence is TGTGCCAGCAGAGACCTAAGGTTGCTTGGAAACACCATATATTTT.